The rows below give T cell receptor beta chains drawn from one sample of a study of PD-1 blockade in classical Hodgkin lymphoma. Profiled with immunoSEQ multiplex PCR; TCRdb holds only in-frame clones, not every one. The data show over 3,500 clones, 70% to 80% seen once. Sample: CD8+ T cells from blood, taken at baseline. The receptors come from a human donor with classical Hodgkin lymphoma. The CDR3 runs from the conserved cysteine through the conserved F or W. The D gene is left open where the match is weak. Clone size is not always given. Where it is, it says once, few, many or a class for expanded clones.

CASSYTGGKTQYF TGTGCCAGCAGTTACACAGGGGGCAAGACCCAGTACTTC . TRBV6-5 TRBD1 TRBJ2-5
CSVEDLNTSYEQYF TGCAGCGTTGAAGATCTTAACACCTCCTACGAGCAGTACTTC . TRBV29-1 . TRBJ2-7
CASSPGQGRYEQYF TGTGCCAGCAGCCCCGGACAGGGCCGCTACGAGCAGTACTTC few TRBV5-6 TRBD1 TRBJ2-7
CSVDRGTDYGYTF TGCAGCGTTGATAGGGGGACAGACTATGGCTACACCTTC . TRBV29-1 TRBD1 TRBJ1-2
CASSMYRGSDNSPLHF TGTGCCAGTAGTATGTATCGTGGGTCGGATAATTCACCCCTCCACTTT . TRBV19 . TRBJ1-6
CASSYSGTSGGGEQFF TGTGCCAGCAGTTACTCCGGGACTAGCGGGGGGGGTGAGCAGTTCTTC . TRBV6-6 TRBD2 TRBJ2-1
CASSWGTGGGYGYTF TGTGCCAGCAGTTGGGGGACAGGGGGCGGCTATGGCTACACCTTC . TRBV27 TRBD1 TRBJ1-2
CASSWDFFHEQYF TGTGCCAGCAGTTGGGACTTCTTCCACGAGCAGTACTTC . TRBV2 . TRBJ2-7
CASSQDGYYEQYF TGTGCCAGCAGCCAAGACGGGTACTACGAGCAGTACTTC . TRBV4-2 . TRBJ2-7
CASSFPGLAGESYEQYF TGTGCCAGCAGCTTTCCCGGACTAGCGGGAGAATCCTACGAGCAGTACTTC . TRBV7-9 TRBD2 TRBJ2-7
CAISESRNTEAFF TGTGCCATCAGTGAGTCCAGAAACACTGAAGCTTTCTTT once TRBV10-3 . TRBJ1-1
CASSYRTSGLIEQFF TGTGCCAGCAGTTACCGGACTAGCGGGCTGATTGAGCAGTTCTTC . TRBV28 TRBD2 TRBJ2-1
CASRDRVKDTGELFF TGTGCCAGCAGGGACAGGGTAAAGGACACCGGGGAGCTGTTTTTT . TRBV2 TRBD1 TRBJ2-2
CASSFDSSEAFF TGTGCCAGCAGTTTCGACAGTTCTGAAGCTTTCTTT few TRBV28 . TRBJ1-1
CASSLELVETQYF TGTGCCAGCAGCTTAGAGCTAGTAGAGACCCAGTACTTC . TRBV11-2 . TRBJ2-5
CAISKEDTGELFF TGTGCCATCTCTAAGGAGGACACCGGGGAGCTGTTTTTT . TRBV6-6 . TRBJ2-2
CATSSERKGTDTQYF TGTGCCACCAGCAGTGAGAGGAAGGGCACAGATACGCAGTATTTT . TRBV15 . TRBJ2-3
CASRPPGEWSYGYTF TGTGCCAGCAGACCCCCCGGTGAATGGAGCTATGGCTACACCTTC once TRBV6-5 . TRBJ1-2
CASSQGDISYEQYF TGTGCCAGCAGCCAAGGGGACATTTCCTACGAGCAGTACTTC . TRBV13 . TRBJ2-7
CASSPRTRYNEQFF TGCGCCAGCAGTCCTAGGACTAGATACAATGAGCAGTTCTTC . TRBV4-1 TRBD2 TRBJ2-1
CASSLVSSGGEETQYF TGTGCCAGCAGCTTAGTCTCTAGCGGGGGGGAAGAGACCCAGTACTTC . TRBV7-9 TRBD2 TRBJ2-5
CASSMRGAFLPLNEKLFF TGTGCCAGTAGTATGAGAGGGGCCTTTCTCCCCCTTAATGAAAAACTGTTTTTT . TRBV19 . TRBJ1-4
CASSVGDRGRWNTGELFF TGTGCCAGCAGCGTGGGGGACAGGGGGCGGTGGAACACCGGGGAGCTGTTTTTT . TRBV9 TRBD1 TRBJ2-2
CASSPPVAYEQYF TGTGCCAGTAGTCCCCCCGTGGCCTACGAGCAGTACTTC . TRBV19 . TRBJ2-7
CASSSPETQYF TGTGCCAGCAGCTCACCGGAGACCCAGTACTTC . TRBV7-9 . TRBJ2-5
CASSFDLSGYGYTF TGTGCCAGCAGTTTCGACCTCTCAGGCTATGGCTACACCTTC . TRBV28 . TRBJ1-2
CASSPRKRERRETQYF TGTGCCAGCAGCCCGAGAAAGCGGGAGCGGAGGGAGACCCAGTACTTC . TRBV21-1 . TRBJ2-5
CASSPRQGSAKNIQYF TGTGCCAGCAGCCCACGACAGGGATCAGCCAAAAACATTCAGTACTTC . TRBV21-1 . TRBJ2-4
CASSLSASQETQYF TGTGCCAGCAGTTTATCGGCCAGCCAAGAGACCCAGTACTTC . TRBV27 . TRBJ2-5
CASRLGGGDEYF TGTGCCAGCAGACTAGGGGGCGGGGATGAGTATTTT . TRBV5-8 . TRBJ2-3
CASSYGEENEKLFF TGTGCCAGCAGCTACGGGGAGGAAAATGAAAAACTGTTTTTT . TRBV7-9 . TRBJ1-4
CASSQDGQGRDYEQYF TGCGCCAGCAGCCAAGATGGGCAGGGGAGGGATTACGAGCAGTACTTC . TRBV4-1 . TRBJ2-7
CASSLLLGLNEQFF TGTGCCAGCAGTTTACTCCTGGGGCTCAATGAGCAGTTCTTC . TRBV28 . TRBJ2-1
CASSLRFWTQDTQYF TGTGCCAGCAGCTTGAGATTTTGGACTCAAGATACGCAGTATTTT . TRBV5-6 . TRBJ2-3
CASSPTSFRTDTQYF TGTGCCAGCTCACCAACTAGTTTCCGCACAGATACGCAGTATTTT . TRBV18 . TRBJ2-3
CASSSTRIEAFF TGTGCCAGCAGCTCAACGAGGATTGAAGCTTTCTTT . TRBV7-9 . TRBJ1-1
CASSPPTSFEQYF TGTGCCAGCAGCCCCCCCACTAGCTTCGAGCAGTACTTC medium-sized TRBV7-9 . TRBJ2-7
CASSLYREETQYF TGTGCCAGCAGTTTATACAGGGAAGAGACCCAGTACTTC . TRBV28 . TRBJ2-5
CASSVVERGVHNEQFF TGTGCCAGCAGCGTAGTAGAGCGGGGGGTCCACAATGAGCAGTTCTTC . TRBV9 TRBD2 TRBJ2-1
CAISERGSGRGLSYNEQFF TGTGCCATCAGTGAGCGGGGTAGCGGGAGGGGGCTCTCCTACAATGAGCAGTTCTTC . TRBV10-3 TRBD2 TRBJ2-1
CASRSLTASNYGYTF TGTGCCAGCAGAAGCTTGACAGCCTCTAACTATGGCTACACCTTC few TRBV6-6 . TRBJ1-2
CASSRGSARTDTQYF TGCGCCAGCAGCCGCGGGAGCGCGCGCACAGATACGCAGTATTTT . TRBV4-3 TRBD2 TRBJ2-3
CASSYSGGISGELFF TGTGCCAGCAGTTACTCAGGGGGGATATCCGGGGAGCTGTTTTTT . TRBV6-5 . TRBJ2-2
CASSSENTGELFF TGTGCCAGCAGTTCCGAGAACACCGGGGAGCTGTTTTTT . TRBV28 . TRBJ2-2
CASDPGIPNTEAFF TGTGCCAGTGACCCAGGAATCCCGAACACTGAAGCTTTCTTT once TRBV19 . TRBJ1-1
CASSLRASTNEKLFF TGTGCCAGCAGTTTAAGGGCCTCCACTAATGAAAAACTGTTTTTT once TRBV28 . TRBJ1-4
CASKGLAGPGETQYF TGTGCCAGCAAAGGACTAGCGGGCCCCGGAGAGACCCAGTACTTC few TRBV2 TRBD2 TRBJ2-5
CASSLLDSNQPQHF TGTGCCAGCAGTTTATTGGACAGCAATCAGCCCCAGCATTTT . TRBV28 . TRBJ1-5
CASSLGQGAFDEQFF TGTGCCAGCAGCTTAGGACAGGGGGCTTTCGATGAGCAGTTCTTC once TRBV11-2 TRBD1 TRBJ2-1
CASSYVEEGGEKLFF TGTGCCAGCAGTTACGTAGAGGAGGGCGGTGAAAAACTGTTTTTT few TRBV6-6 . TRBJ1-4
CASRPWTDNSPLHF TGTGCCAGCAGGCCTTGGACAGATAATTCACCCCTCCACTTT . TRBV28 . TRBJ1-6
CASSPTGGSYNEQFF TGTGCCAGCAGCCCTACAGGGGGCTCCTACAATGAGCAGTTCTTC once TRBV7-3 TRBD1 TRBJ2-1
CASTPGQLIIYNEQFF TGTGCCAGTACCCCGGGACAGCTTATTATATACAATGAGCAGTTCTTC once TRBV19 TRBD1 TRBJ2-1
CASSPTYEQYF TGTGCCAGCAGCCCGACCTACGAGCAGTACTTC . TRBV5-5 . TRBJ2-7
CASSPSPNFEAFF TGTGCCAGCAGTCCCAGCCCTAACTTTGAAGCTTTCTTT . TRBV6-5 . TRBJ1-1
CASSSLPGTADSGANVLTF TGTGCCAGCAGCTCTTTACCGGGGACAGCCGATTCTGGGGCCAACGTCCTGACTTTC once TRBV9 TRBD1 TRBJ2-6
CASSLTGRYGYTF TGTGCCAGCAGCTTAACAGGGAGATATGGCTACACCTTC . TRBV7-2 . TRBJ1-2
CASSLARLTSGYTF TGTGCCAGCAGCTTAGCCCGGCTGACATCTGGCTACACCTTC . TRBV7-9 . TRBJ1-2
CASSPPRGGIQDTQYF TGCGCCAGCAGCCCCCCCAGAGGGGGAATTCAAGATACGCAGTATTTT . TRBV4-1 . TRBJ2-3
CASSLTGTGKRETQYF TGTGCCAGCAGCCTAACCGGGACAGGGAAGCGCGAGACCCAGTACTTC . TRBV28 TRBD1 TRBJ2-5